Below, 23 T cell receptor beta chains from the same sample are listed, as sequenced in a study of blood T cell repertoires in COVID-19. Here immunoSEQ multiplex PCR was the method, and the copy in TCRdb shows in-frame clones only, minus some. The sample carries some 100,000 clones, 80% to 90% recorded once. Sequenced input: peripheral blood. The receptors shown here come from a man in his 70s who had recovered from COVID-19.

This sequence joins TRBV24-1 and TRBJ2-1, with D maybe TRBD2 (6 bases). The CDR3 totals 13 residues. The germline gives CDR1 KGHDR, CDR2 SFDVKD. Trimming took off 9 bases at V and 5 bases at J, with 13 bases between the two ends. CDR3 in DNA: TGTGCCACCGGGGCGGGGTCCCACAATGAGCAGTTCTTC. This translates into CATGAGSHNEQFF.

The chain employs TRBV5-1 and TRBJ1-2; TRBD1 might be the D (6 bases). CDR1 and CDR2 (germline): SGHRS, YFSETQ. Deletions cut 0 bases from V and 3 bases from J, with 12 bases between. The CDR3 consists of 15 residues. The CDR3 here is CASSLDGGWDYGYTF. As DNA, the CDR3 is TGCGCCAGCAGCTTGGATGGGGGCTGGGACTATGGCTACACCTTC.

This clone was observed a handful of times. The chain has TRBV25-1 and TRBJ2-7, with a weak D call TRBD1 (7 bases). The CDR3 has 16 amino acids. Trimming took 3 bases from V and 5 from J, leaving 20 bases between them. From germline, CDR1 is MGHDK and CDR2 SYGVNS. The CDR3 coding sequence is TGTGCCAGCAGTGACCCCAGGGGGGCAGAGGGTGACGAGCAGTACTTC. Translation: CASSDPRGAEGDEQYF.

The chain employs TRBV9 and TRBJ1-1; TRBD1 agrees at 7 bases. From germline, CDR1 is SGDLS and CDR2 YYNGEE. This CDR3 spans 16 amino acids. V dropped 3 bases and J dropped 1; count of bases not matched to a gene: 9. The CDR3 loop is CASSAMGTEWNTEAFF. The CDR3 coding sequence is TGTGCCAGCAGCGCAATGGGGACAGAATGGAACACTGAAGCTTTCTTT. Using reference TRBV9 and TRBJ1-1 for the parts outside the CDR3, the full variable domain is DSGVTQTPKHLITATGQRVTLRCSPRSGDLSVYWYQQSLDQGLQFLIQYYNGEERAKGNILERFSAQQFPDLHSELNLSSLELGDSALYFCASSAMGTEWNTEAFFGQGTRLTVV.

The CDR3 loop reads CASSLSGTGNTIYF. The CDR3 DNA sequence: TGTGCCAGCAGCTTATCAGGGACTGGAAACACCATATATTTT. The chain carries TRBV7-3 and TRBJ1-3; perhaps TRBD1 as D (5 bases). This CDR3 is 14 amino acids long. Germline V CDR1 and CDR2: SGHTA, FQGTGA. V was cut by 2 bases and J by 2 bases, with 7 bases left in between.

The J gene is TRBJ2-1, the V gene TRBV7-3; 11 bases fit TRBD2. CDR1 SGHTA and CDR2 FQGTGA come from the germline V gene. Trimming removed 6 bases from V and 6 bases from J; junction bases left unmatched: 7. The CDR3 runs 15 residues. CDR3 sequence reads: CASRDSGRAINEQFF. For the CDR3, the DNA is TGTGCCAGCAGGGATAGCGGGAGGGCCATCAATGAGCAGTTCTTC.

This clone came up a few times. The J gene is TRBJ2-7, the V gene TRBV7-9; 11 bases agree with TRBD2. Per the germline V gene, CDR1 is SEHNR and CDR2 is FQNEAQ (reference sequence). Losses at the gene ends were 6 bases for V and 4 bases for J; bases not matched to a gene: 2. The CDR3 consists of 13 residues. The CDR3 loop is CASRGTSGYEQYF. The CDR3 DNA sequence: TGTGCCAGCAGAGGGACTAGCGGTTACGAGCAGTACTTC. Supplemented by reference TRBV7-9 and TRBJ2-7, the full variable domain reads DTGVSQNPRHKITKRGQNVTFRCDPISEHNRLYWYRQTLGQGPEFLTYFQNEAQLEKSRLLSDRFSAERPKGSFSTLEIQRTEQGDSAMYLCASRGTSGYEQYFGPGTRLTVT.

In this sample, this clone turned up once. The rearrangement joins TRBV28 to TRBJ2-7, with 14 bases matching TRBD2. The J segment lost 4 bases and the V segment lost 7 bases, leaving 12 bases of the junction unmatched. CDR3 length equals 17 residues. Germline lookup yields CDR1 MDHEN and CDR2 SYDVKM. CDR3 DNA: TGTGCCAGCATCAGCGTTCGGACTAGCGGGAGGAGTTACGAGCAGTACTTC. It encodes CASISVRTSGRSYEQYF.

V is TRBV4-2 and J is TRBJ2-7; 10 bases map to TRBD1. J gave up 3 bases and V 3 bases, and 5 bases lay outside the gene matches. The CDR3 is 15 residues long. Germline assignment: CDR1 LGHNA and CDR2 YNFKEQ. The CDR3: CASSQGTGEVYEQYF. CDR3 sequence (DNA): TGTGCCAGCAGCCAGGGGACAGGGGAAGTCTACGAGCAGTACTTC.

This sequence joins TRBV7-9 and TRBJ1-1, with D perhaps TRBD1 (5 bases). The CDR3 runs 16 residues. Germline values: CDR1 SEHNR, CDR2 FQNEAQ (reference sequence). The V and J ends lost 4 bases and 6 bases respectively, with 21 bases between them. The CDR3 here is CASSSLGGTPGSEAFF. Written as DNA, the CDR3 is TGTGCCAGCAGCTCCCTGGGGGGAACCCCCGGGTCTGAAGCTTTCTTT.

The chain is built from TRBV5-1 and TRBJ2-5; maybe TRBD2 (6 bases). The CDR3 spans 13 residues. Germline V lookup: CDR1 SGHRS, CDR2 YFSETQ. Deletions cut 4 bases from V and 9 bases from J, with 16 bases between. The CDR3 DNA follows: TGCGCCAGCAGCCTTGGGACTTTAGGCGCCCAGTACTTC. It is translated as CASSLGTLGAQYF.

The CDR3 coding sequence is TGTGCCAGCCCGGTTACTCAGTACTTC. Residues: CASPVTQYF. The chain is built from TRBV21-1 and TRBJ2-7; the table's TRBD2 call for D was not verified on the DNA. TRBV21-1 is a pseudogene. The length of the CDR3 is 9 residues.

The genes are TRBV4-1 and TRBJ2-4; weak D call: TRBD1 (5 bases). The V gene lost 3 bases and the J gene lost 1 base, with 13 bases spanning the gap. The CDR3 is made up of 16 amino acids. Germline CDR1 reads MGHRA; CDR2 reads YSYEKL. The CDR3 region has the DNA TGCGCCAGCAGCCAGGGGCGCGGCACGGCCAAAAACATTCAGTACTTC. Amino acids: CASSQGRGTAKNIQYF.

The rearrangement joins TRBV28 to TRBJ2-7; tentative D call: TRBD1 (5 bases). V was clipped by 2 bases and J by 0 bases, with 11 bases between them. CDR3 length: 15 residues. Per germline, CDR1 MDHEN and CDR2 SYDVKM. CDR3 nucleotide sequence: TGTGCCAGCAGTTTAGCACAGGCCCTCTCCTACGAGCAGTACTTC. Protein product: CASSLAQALSYEQYF.

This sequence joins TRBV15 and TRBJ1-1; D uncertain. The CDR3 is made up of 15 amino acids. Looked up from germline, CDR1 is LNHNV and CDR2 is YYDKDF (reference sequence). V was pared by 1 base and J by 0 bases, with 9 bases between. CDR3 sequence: CATSRGGSLNTEAFF. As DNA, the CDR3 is TGTGCCACCAGCAGAGGAGGCAGCTTGAACACTGAAGCTTTCTTT.

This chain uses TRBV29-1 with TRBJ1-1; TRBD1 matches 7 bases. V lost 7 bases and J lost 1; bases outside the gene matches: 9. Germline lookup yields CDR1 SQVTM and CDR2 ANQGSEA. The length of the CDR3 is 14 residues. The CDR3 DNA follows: TGCAGCGCTGCCGTACAGGGGAGGAACACTGAAGCTTTCTTT. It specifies CSAAVQGRNTEAFF.

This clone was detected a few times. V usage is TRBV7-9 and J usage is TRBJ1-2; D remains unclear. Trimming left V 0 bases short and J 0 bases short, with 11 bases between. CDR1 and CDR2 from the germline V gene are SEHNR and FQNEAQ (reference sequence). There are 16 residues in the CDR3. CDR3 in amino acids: CASSLAIRGPNYGYTF. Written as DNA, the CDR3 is TGTGCCAGCAGCTTAGCAATCCGGGGTCCTAACTATGGCTACACCTTC.

The CDR3 DNA is TGTGCCAGCAGCCCGGGACAGGGGCGGTTTGGCTACACCTTC. Encoded protein: CASSPGQGRFGYTF. The chain joins TRBV7-2 to TRBJ1-2; 10 bases are a match to TRBD1. This CDR3 has 14 amino acids. V lost 5 bases, J lost 7 bases, and 7 bases stayed unmatched. In germline, CDR1 is SGHTA, CDR2 FQGNSA.

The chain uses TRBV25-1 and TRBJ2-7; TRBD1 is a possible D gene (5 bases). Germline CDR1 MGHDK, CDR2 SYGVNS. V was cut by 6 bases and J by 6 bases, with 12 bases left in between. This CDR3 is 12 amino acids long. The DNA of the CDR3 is TGTGCCAGCAGAAAGCAGGGTGGCGAGCAGTACTTC. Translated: CASRKQGGEQYF.

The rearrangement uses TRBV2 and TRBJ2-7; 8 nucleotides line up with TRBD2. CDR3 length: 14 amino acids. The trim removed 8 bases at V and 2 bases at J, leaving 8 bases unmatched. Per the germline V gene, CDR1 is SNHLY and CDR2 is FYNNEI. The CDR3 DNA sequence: TGTGCCAGCGTGGCGGGGGGCTCAACCTACGAGCAGTACTTC. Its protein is CASVAGGSTYEQYF.

The CDR3 nucleotides read TGTGCCAGCAGTTTCGATATCAGGTACGAGCAGTACTTC. Encoded protein: CASSFDIRYEQYF. This sequence joins TRBV12-3 or TRBV12-4 and TRBJ2-7; D gene ambiguous. Between the trimmed V and J ends, which lost 3 bases and 4 bases, there was a span of 10 bases. CDR3 length: 13 residues.

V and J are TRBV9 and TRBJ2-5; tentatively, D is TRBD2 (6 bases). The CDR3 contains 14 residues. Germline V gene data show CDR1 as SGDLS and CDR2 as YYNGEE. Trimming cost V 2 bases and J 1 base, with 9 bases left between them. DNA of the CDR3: TGTGCCAGCAGCGTGGGGGGACTCCAAGAGACCCAGTACTTC. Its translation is CASSVGGLQETQYF.

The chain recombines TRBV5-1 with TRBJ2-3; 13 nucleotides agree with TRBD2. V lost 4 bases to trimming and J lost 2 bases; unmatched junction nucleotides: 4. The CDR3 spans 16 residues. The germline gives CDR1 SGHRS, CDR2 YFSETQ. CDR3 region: CASSTGLAGNTDTQYF. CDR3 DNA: TGCGCCAGCAGCACGGGACTAGCGGGGAACACAGATACGCAGTATTTT.